Reported below is one T cell receptor (beta chain). This specimen comes from a study of PD-L1 blockade in urothelial cancer. Sequencing was performed with immunoSEQ multiplex PCR; in TCRdb, only in-frame clones are kept and a portion is missing. Here the sample spans roughly 120,000 clones, 85% to 90% being singletons. Trimming took 6 bases from V and 8 from J, leaving 14 bases between them. Germline CDR1 reads MDHEN; CDR2 reads SYDVKM. This CDR3 has 13 residues. Time point specified: peripheral blood 6 weeks after treatment start. The source of this sequence is a man between 60 and 75 years old with urothelial cancer. Source: PBMCs, taken around atezolizumab (anti-PD-L1) treatment. The chain couples TRBV28 to TRBJ1-3; perhaps TRBD1 as D (6 bases). CDR3: CASSEGQKDTIYF. The CDR3 DNA is TGTGCCAGCAGCGAGGGACAAAAAGACACCATATATTTT.